Listed below are T cell receptor beta chains from one sample, sequenced in a study of T cell responses to AZD1222 COVID-19 vaccine. Libraries were prepared by immunoSEQ multiplex PCR; TCRdb keeps only in-frame clonotypes and omits some of them. There are 190,000 or so clones in the sample; 90% to 95% occur only once, and about 3.5% lies in the top ten. The source was peripheral blood, collected 28 days after the second AZD1222 dose. These receptors came from an adult who received the AZD1222 COVID-19 vaccine. The CDR3 runs from the conserved cysteine through the conserved F or W. The D gene is left open where the match is weak. Some rows have no size entry. The others give once, few or many, or a class for an expanded clone.

>NA|TRBJ1-6|TRBD1|TRBV6-5
CASSYEGQGRTPLHF
TGTGCCAGCAGTTACGAAGGACAGGGGAGGACACCCCTCCACTTT
>NA|TRBJ2-2|TRBD1|TRBV19
CASTDRAPLNTGELFF
TGTGCCAGCACGGACAGGGCCCCTTTGAACACCGGGGAGCTGTTTTTT
>NA|TRBJ2-1|NA|TRBV28
CGTRSSYNEQFF
TGTGGTACACGAAGCTCCTACAATGAGCAGTTCTTC
>NA|TRBJ2-7|TRBD2|TRBV3-1/TRBV3-2
CASSRSGSGEQYF
TGTGCCAGCAGCCGTAGCGGGAGTGGCGAGCAGTACTTC
>NA|TRBJ1-1|NA|TRBV27
CASRSGGAEAFF
TGTGCCAGCAGGTCGGGAGGCGCTGAAGCTTTCTTT
>NA|TRBJ2-5|TRBD1|TRBV27
CASSPLPGQAIPQETQYF
TGTGCCAGCAGTCCCCTCCCGGGACAGGCGATCCCCCAAGAGACCCAGTACTTC
>NA|TRBJ1-1|NA|TRBV5-1
CASSQSPGTDGEAFF
TGCGCCAGCAGCCAGAGCCCGGGGACGGATGGAGAAGCTTTCTTT
>NA|TRBJ1-4|NA|TRBV10-3
CAISDLGEKLFF
TGTGCCATCAGTGACTTAGGTGAAAAACTGTTTTTT
>NA|TRBJ2-1|NA|TRBV2
CASDEGGRNEQFF
TGTGCCAGCGATGAGGGGGGGCGGAATGAGCAGTTCTTC
>NA|TRBJ1-2|TRBD1|TRBV3-1/TRBV3-2
CASSQGGQKGYTF
TGTGCCAGCAGCCAAGGGGGACAGAAGGGCTACACCTTC
>NA|TRBJ2-7|NA|TRBV5-1
CASSLDRPREQYF
TGCGCCAGCAGCTTGGACAGGCCCCGCGAGCAGTACTTC
>NA|TRBJ1-4|NA|TRBV19
CASSIVRGGGEKLFF
TGTGCCAGTAGTATAGTCCGGGGGGGCGGAGAAAAACTGTTTTTT
>NA|TRBJ2-5|NA|TRBV30
CAWSNTDGRETQYF
TGTGCCTGGAGTAATACGGACGGGCGGGAGACCCAGTACTTC
>NA|TRBJ2-2|NA|TRBV7-6
CASSSGTPRAGELFF
TGTGCCAGCAGCTCGGGGACACCGAGGGCCGGGGAGCTGTTTTTT
>NA|TRBJ2-2|NA|TRBV7-9
CASRDLPWETPNTGELFF
TGTGCCAGCAGGGACCTACCCTGGGAGACCCCGAACACCGGGGAGCTGTTTTTT
>once|TRBJ1-6|NA|TRBV11-3
CASSLTGNSPLHF
TGTGCCAGCAGCCTAACAGGGAATTCACCCCTCCACTTT
>NA|TRBJ2-3|NA|TRBV24-1
CATSGGEGPTDTQYF
TGTGCCACCAGTGGGGGGGAAGGGCCCACAGATACGCAGTATTTT
>NA|TRBJ1-6|NA|TRBV5-5
CASSLEWTSSYNSPLHF
TGTGCCAGCAGCTTGGAATGGACGAGCTCCTATAATTCACCCCTCCACTTT
>NA|TRBJ1-1|NA|TRBV4-1
CASSRTDPGATTEAFF
TGCGCCAGCAGCCGGACAGATCCGGGGGCGACCACTGAAGCTTTCTTT
>NA|TRBJ1-2|TRBD1|TRBV10-3
CAISYGTGGNYGYTF
TGTGCCATCAGCTACGGGACAGGGGGCAACTATGGCTACACCTTC
>NA|TRBJ2-1|TRBD2|TRBV5-1
CASSNGSGRGLNEQFF
TGCGCCAGCAGCAACGGTAGCGGGAGGGGGCTCAATGAGCAGTTCTTC
>NA|TRBJ1-1|NA|TRBV19
CASSRTGRESEAFF
TGTGCCAGTAGCCGAACCGGGAGGGAGAGTGAAGCTTTCTTT
>NA|TRBJ2-3|NA|TRBV27
CASGAIGADTQYF
TGTGCCAGCGGGGCTATTGGAGCAGATACGCAGTATTTT
>NA|TRBJ2-7|TRBD1|TRBV30
CALDNRGREQYF
TGTGCCCTCGATAACAGGGGGCGCGAGCAGTACTTC
>NA|TRBJ1-6|NA|TRBV4-2
CASSTKTGETRYNSPLHF
TGTGCCAGCAGCACGAAAACAGGCGAAACTCGCTATAATTCACCCCTCCACTTT
>NA|TRBJ2-7|TRBD2|TRBV6-2/TRBV6-3
CASSRTGTSGYEQYF
TGTGCCAGCAGTCGTACCGGGACTAGCGGCTACGAGCAGTACTTC
>once|TRBJ2-7|NA|TRBV7-8
CASSLGRVYEQYF
TGTGCCAGCAGCTTAGGCAGGGTGTACGAGCAGTACTTC
>NA|TRBJ1-1|NA|TRBV27
CASSSRGYTEAFF
TGTGCCAGCAGTTCCCGGGGTTACACTGAAGCTTTCTTT
>NA|TRBJ2-7|NA|TRBV28
CASSFDLTYEQYF
TGTGCCAGCAGTTTCGACTTGACCTACGAGCAGTACTTC
>NA|TRBJ1-5|NA|TRBV15
CATSRITAGNSNQPQHF
TGTGCCACCAGCAGGATAACGGCGGGAAACAGCAATCAGCCCCAGCATTTT
>NA|TRBJ1-2|TRBD1|TRBV28
CASRATGVKANYGYTF
TGTGCCAGCAGGGCTACAGGGGTCAAAGCTAACTATGGCTACACCTTC
>NA|TRBJ1-4|NA|TRBV6-5
CASSPRANEKLFF
TGTGCCAGCTCACCGAGAGCGAATGAAAAACTGTTTTTT
>NA|TRBJ2-7|NA|TRBV2
CASKLVESSYEQYF
TGTGCCAGCAAATTGGTCGAGAGCTCCTACGAGCAGTACTTC
>NA|TRBJ1-3|NA|TRBV5-1
CASSLEGSGNTIYF
TGCGCCAGCAGCTTGGAGGGATCTGGAAACACCATATATTTT
>NA|TRBJ1-1|TRBD1|TRBV14
CASSQEGQGGLFWTEAFF
TGTGCCAGCAGCCAAGAGGGTCAGGGGGGTCTTTTCTGGACTGAAGCTTTCTTT
>once|TRBJ1-1|TRBD1|TRBV7-9
CASSSSGGARAFF
TGTGCCAGCAGCTCATCAGGGGGTGCGAGGGCTTTCTTT
>few|TRBJ2-1|TRBD2|TRBV4-2
CASSFSGRGDNEQFF
TGTGCCAGCAGCTTTAGCGGGAGGGGGGACAATGAGCAGTTCTTC
>NA|TRBJ1-6|NA|TRBV3-1/TRBV3-2
CASSHLAAPITPLHF
TGTGCCAGCAGCCACCTGGCCGCTCCTATAACACCCCTCCACTTT
>NA|TRBJ1-1|NA|TRBV5-4
CASSLKQELSEAFF
TGTGCCAGCAGCTTGAAACAGGAGCTTTCTGAAGCTTTCTTT
>few|TRBJ1-5|TRBD1|TRBV12-5
CASGGQGTLSNQPQHF
TGTGCTAGTGGTGGACAGGGGACCCTTAGCAATCAGCCCCAGCATTTT
>NA|TRBJ2-6|NA|TRBV12-5
CASGSTFSGANVLTF
TGTGCTAGTGGTTCAACCTTCTCTGGGGCCAACGTCCTGACTTTC
>NA|TRBJ2-5|NA|TRBV6-5
CASRPWTPQETQYF
TGTGCCAGCAGACCATGGACACCCCAAGAGACCCAGTACTTC
>NA|TRBJ2-2|NA|TRBV11-2
CASSSGLRGPNTGELFF
TGTGCCAGCAGCTCAGGACTGCGGGGGCCGAACACCGGGGAGCTGTTTTTT
>NA|TRBJ1-3|NA|TRBV4-1
CASSQTALIGNTIYF
TGCGCCAGCAGCCAAACCGCCCTCATTGGAAACACCATATATTTT
>NA|TRBJ1-4|NA|TRBV7-2
CASSRGQGPATNEKLFF
TGTGCCAGCAGCCGCGGGCAGGGGCCTGCAACTAATGAAAAACTGTTTTTT
>NA|TRBJ2-3|NA|TRBV7-2
CASSPGQGTDTQYF
TGTGCCAGCAGCCCGGGCCAGGGGACAGATACGCAGTATTTT
>NA|TRBJ2-1|TRBD1|TRBV18
CASSPQGQGDEQFF
TGTGCCAGCTCACCGCAAGGACAGGGGGATGAGCAGTTCTTC
>NA|TRBJ2-5|NA|TRBV5-1
CASSLPGSETQYF
TGCGCCAGCAGCCTGCCGGGGTCGGAGACCCAGTACTTC
>NA|TRBJ2-7|NA|TRBV24-1
CATLRVGSLSSYEQYF
TGTGCCACCTTACGGGTTGGTAGTCTCAGCTCCTACGAGCAGTACTTC
>NA|TRBJ1-4|NA|TRBV12-3/TRBV12-4
CASSLDEKLFF
TGTGCCAGCAGTTTGGATGAAAAACTGTTTTTT
>NA|TRBJ2-7|NA|TRBV19
CASIELQYF
TGTGCCAGTATCGAACTGCAGTACTTC
>NA|TRBJ2-3|TRBD1|TRBV6-4
CASSPGTGEPTSTDTQYF
TGTGCCAGCAGCCCCGGGACAGGAGAGCCGACTAGCACAGATACGCAGTATTTT
>NA|TRBJ1-3|NA|TRBV5-1
CASSFNQDSGNTIYF
TGCGCCAGCAGCTTTAACCAGGACTCTGGAAACACCATATATTTT
>NA|TRBJ2-5|NA|TRBV11-2
CASSFGQKETQYF
TGTGCCAGCAGCTTCGGACAGAAAGAGACCCAGTACTTC
>NA|TRBJ1-3|NA|TRBV6-1
CASSEVPGNTIYF
TGTGCCAGCAGTGAAGTCCCTGGAAACACCATATATTTT